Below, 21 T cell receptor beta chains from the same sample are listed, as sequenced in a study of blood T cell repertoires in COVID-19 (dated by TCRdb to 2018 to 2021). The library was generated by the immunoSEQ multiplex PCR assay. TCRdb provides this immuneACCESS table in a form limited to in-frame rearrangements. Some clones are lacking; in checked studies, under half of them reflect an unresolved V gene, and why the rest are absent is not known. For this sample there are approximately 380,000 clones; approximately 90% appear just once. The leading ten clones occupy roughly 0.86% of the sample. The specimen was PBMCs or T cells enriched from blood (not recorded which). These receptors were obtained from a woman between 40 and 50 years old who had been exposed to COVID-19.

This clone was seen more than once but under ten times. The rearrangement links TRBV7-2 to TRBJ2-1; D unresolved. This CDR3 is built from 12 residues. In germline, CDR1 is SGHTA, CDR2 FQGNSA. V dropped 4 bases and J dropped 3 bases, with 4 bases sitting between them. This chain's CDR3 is CASSSYYNEQFF. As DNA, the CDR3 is TGTGCCAGCAGCTCCTACTACAATGAGCAGTTCTTC.

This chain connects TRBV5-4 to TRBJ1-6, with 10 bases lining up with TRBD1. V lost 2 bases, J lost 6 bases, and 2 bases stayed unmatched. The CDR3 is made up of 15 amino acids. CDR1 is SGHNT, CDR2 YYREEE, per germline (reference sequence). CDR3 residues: CASSFRTGGNSPLHF. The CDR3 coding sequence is TGTGCCAGCAGCTTTAGGACAGGGGGTAATTCACCCCTCCACTTT. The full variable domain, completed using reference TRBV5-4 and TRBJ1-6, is ETGVTQSPTHLIKTRGQQVTLRCSSQSGHNTVSWYQQALGQGPQFIFQYYREEENGRGNFPPRFSGLQFPNYSSELNVNALELDDSALYLCASSFRTGGNSPLHFGNGTRLTVT.

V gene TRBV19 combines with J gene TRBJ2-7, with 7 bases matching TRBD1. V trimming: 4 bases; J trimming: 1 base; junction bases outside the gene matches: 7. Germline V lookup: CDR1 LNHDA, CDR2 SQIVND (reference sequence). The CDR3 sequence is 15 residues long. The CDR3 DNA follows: TGTGCCAGTAGTAGGGACAGCCGCCTTTCCTACGAGCAGTACTTC. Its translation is CASSRDSRLSYEQYF.

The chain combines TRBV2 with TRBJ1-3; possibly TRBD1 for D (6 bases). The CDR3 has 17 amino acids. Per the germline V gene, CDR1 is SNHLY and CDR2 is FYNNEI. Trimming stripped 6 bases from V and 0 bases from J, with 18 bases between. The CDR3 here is CASRGRTAASSGNTIYF. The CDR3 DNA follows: TGTGCCAGCAGGGGTAGGACAGCAGCTTCCTCTGGAAACACCATATATTTT. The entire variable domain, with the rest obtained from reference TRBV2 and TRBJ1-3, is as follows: EPEVTQTPSHQVTQMGQEVILRCVPISNHLYFYWYRQILGQKVEFLVSFYNNEISEKSEIFDDQFSVERPDGSNFTLKIRSTKLEDSAMYFCASRGRTAASSGNTIYFGEGSWLTVV.

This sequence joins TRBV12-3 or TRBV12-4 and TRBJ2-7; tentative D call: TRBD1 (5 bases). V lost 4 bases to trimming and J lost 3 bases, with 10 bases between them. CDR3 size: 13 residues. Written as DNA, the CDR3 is TGTGCCAGCAGTTCGGGCAGGGTCTACGAGCAGTACTTC. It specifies CASSSGRVYEQYF.

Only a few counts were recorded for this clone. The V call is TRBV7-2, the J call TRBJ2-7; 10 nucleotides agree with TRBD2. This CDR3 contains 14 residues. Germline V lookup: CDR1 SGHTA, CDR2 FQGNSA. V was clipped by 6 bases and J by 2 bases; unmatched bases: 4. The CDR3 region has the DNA TGTGCCAGCAGGCTAAGCGGGGGGGCCTACGAGCAGTACTTC. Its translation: CASRLSGGAYEQYF.

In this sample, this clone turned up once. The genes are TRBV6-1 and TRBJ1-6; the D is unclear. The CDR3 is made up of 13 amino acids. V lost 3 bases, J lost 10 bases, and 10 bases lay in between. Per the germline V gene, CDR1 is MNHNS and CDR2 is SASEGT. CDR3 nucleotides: TGTGCCAGCAGTGATGTCAGGCAGTCACCCCTCCACTTT. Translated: CASSDVRQSPLHF.

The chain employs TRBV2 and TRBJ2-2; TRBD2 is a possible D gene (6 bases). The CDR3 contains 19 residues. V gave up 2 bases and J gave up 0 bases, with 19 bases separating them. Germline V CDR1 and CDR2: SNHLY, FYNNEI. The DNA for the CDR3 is TGTGCCAGCAGTGAAAAATTGAGAGCGGGCTTCGCGAACACCGGGGAGCTGTTTTTT. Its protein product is CASSEKLRAGFANTGELFF.

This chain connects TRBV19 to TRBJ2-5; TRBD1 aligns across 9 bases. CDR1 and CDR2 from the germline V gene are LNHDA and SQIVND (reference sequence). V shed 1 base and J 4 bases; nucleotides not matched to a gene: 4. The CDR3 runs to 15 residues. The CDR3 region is CASSIGGDRVETQYF. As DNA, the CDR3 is TGTGCCAGTAGTATAGGGGGGGACAGGGTAGAGACCCAGTACTTC.

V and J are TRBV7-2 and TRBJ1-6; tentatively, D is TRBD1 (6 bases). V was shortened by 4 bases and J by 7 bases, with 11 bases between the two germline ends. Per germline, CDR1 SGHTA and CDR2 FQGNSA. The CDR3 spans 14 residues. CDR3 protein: CASSYRTENSPLHF. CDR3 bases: TGTGCCAGCAGCTACCGGACAGAGAATTCACCCCTCCACTTT.

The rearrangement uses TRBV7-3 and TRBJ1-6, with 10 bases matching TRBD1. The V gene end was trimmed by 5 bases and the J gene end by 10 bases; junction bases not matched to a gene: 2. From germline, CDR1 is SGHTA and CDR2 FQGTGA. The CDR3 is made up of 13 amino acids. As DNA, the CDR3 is TGTGCCAGCAGCCGGACAGGGGGATCACCCCTCCACTTT. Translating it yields CASSRTGGSPLHF.

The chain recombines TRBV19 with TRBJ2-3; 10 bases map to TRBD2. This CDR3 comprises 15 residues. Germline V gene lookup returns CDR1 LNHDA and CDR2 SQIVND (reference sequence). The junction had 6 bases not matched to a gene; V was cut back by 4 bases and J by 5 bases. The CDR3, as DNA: TGTGCCAGTAGTAGGCCTAGCGGGGGACTAGATACGCAGTATTTT. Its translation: CASSRPSGGLDTQYF. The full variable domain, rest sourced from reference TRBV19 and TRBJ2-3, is DGGITQSPKYLFRKEGQNVTLSCEQNLNHDAMYWYRQDPGQGLRLIYYSQIVNDFQKGDIAEGYSVSREKKESFPLTVTSAQKNPTAFYLCASSRPSGGLDTQYFGPGTRLTVL.

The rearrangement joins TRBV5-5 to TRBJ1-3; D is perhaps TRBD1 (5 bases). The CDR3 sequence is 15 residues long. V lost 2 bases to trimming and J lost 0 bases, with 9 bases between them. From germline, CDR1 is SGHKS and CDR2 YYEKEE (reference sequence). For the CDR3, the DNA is TGTGCCAGCAGCTTACAGGTTTACTCTGGAAACACCATATATTTT. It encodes CASSLQVYSGNTIYF. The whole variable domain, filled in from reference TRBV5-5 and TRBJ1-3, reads DAGVTQSPTHLIKTRGQQVTLRCSPISGHKSVSWYQQVLGQGPQFIFQYYEKEERGRGNFPDRFSARQFPNYSSELNVNALLLGDSALYLCASSLQVYSGNTIYFGEGSWLTVV.

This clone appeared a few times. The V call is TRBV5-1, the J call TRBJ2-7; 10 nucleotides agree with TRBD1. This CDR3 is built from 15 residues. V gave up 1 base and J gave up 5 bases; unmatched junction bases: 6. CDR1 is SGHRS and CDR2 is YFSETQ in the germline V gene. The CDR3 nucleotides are TGCGCCAGCAGCTTGAGGGGACAGGGGAACCACGAGCAGTACTTC. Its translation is CASSLRGQGNHEQYF.

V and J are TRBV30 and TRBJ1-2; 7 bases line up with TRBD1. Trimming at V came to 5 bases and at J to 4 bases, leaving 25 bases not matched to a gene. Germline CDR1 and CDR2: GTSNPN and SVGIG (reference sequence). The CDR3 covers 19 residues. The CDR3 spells CAWGNHGPGQSYRGYGYTF. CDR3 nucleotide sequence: TGTGCCTGGGGAAATCATGGGCCGGGACAGTCCTACAGGGGCTATGGCTACACCTTC.

The CDR3 nucleotides are TGTGCCAGCAGCCCCTACTTTCCCTACGAGCAGTACTTC. Protein: CASSPYFPYEQYF. The chain joins TRBV7-9 to TRBJ2-7; D not certain. The germline V gene encodes CDR1 SEHNR and CDR2 FQNEAQ (reference sequence). V dropped 5 bases and J dropped 2 bases, with 10 bases sitting between them. The CDR3 covers 13 residues.

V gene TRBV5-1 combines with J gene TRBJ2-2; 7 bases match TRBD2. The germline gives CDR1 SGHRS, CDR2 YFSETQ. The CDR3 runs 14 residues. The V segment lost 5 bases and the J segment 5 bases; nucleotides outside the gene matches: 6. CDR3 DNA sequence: TGCGCCAGCAGACGACGGGGAGGGACCGGGGAGCTGTTTTTT. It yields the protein CASRRRGGTGELFF.

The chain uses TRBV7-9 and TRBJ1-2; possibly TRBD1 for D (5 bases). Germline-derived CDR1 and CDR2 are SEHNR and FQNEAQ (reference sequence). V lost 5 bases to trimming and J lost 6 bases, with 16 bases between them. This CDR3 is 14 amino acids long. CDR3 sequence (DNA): TGTGCCAGCAGCCGAGGTGGAGGGACGGATGGCTACACCTTC. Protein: CASSRGGGTDGYTF. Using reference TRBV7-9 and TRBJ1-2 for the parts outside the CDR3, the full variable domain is DTGVSQNPRHKITKRGQNVTFRCDPISEHNRLYWYRQTLGQGPEFLTYFQNEAQLEKSRLLSDRFSAERPKGSFSTLEIQRTEQGDSAMYLCASSRGGGTDGYTFGSGTRLTVV.

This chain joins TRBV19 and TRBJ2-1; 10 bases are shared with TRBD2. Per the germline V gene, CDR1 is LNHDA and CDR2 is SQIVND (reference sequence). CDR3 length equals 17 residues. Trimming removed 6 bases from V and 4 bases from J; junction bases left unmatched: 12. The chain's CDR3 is CASSDGSSGGFYNEQFF. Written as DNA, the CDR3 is TGTGCCAGTAGCGACGGGAGTAGCGGGGGGTTTTACAATGAGCAGTTCTTC.

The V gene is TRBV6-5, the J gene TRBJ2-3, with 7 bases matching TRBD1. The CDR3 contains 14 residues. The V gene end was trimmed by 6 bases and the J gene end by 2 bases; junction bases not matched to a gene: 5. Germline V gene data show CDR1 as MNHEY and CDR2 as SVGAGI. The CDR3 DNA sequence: TGTGCCAGCAGCCCCGGGACAGTCACAGATACGCAGTATTTT. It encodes CASSPGTVTDTQYF.

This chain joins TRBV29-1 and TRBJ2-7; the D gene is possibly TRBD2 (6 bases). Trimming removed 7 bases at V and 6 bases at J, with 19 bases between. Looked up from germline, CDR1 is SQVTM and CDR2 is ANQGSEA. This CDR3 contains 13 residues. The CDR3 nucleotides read TGCAGCGCGGTGGGGGGAGGTCGACGCGAGCAGTACTTC. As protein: CSAVGGGRREQYF.